This paragraph reports one T cell receptor beta chain. No cognate antigen has been identified for it. The sample holds no much larger clone one base away, and base qualities are not on file. CDR1 and CDR2 are drawn from the germline V gene: MNHEY, SVGAGI. Relative to germline, V is missing 8 bases and J is missing 8 bases, with 11 bases of the junction outside any gene match. CDR3 length: 14 amino acids, cysteine to phenylalanine. CDR3 DNA only is kept here, 42 bases in frame from base 1. The roughly 39 donors, aged about 6 to 95 years, were systemically healthy Caucasian individuals from Russia. Each donor gave ten milliliters of peripheral blood, collected into EDTA-treated Vacutainer tubes. PBMCs were isolated by Ficoll-Paque density-gradient centrifugation, with at least 6 million obtained per sample. Total RNA was extracted from PBMCs with Trizol reagent, with at least 6 micrograms obtained per sample. For every donor, an aliquot of PBMCs went through flow cytometry to measure the percentages of naive CD45RAhigh/CD27high T cells.

The sample comes from a study of blood T cells in healthy people across ages (dated by TCRdb to between 2014 and 2017). At the level of the whole study: In model experiments, template switching captured about one uniquely barcoded TCR beta cDNA molecule for every two T cells. To avoid experimental bias, donors of different ages were distributed randomly across sequencing lanes. To track age-related changes in TCR beta repertoire diversity, the study relied on deep sequencing normalized with unique cDNA molecular identifiers. The study analyzed two additional independent replicas of 1 million unique cDNA reads from the same blood draw for two donors, one aged 18 to 30 and one aged 80 or older. Donors were grouped into four age groups: young (average approximately 15 years), middle-aged (over 35), aged (about 60) and long-lived (approximately 81).

General conclusions and limits of the study: Because the CMV infection status of the donors was unknown, age-related changes in expanded clonotypes may potentially have been confounded. As age increased, observed TCR beta diversity per million T cells dropped in a roughly linear way, and a significant reduction was already evident by age 40. The percentage of naive T cells measured by flow cytometry correlated strongly with observed TCR beta diversity. Estimates of total diversity based on one million sequenced T cells were regarded as lower bounds and as underestimates. Compared with the aged group, the long-lived group had more naive CD4+ T cells, fewer expanded clones and increased TCR diversity, a pattern suggesting age selection. Because profiling used bulk unsorted PBMCs, naive and antigen-experienced compartments could not be compared conclusively.

The receptor library was made with 5' RACE. The instrument was an Illumina HiSeq 2500. A second PCR of roughly 7 to 11 cycles was performed with a sample-barcoded 5' primer and a J-beta primer mix. A template-switch 5' adaptor carrying 12 random nucleotides introduced a unique molecular identifier onto each TCR beta cDNA molecule. At least 2.5 million CDR3-containing paired-end reads were obtained from each sample. All of the RNA was converted into first-strand cDNA using the Mint cDNA synthesis kit, with a TRBC-specific oligonucleotide serving as the primer. Following uracil-DNA glycosylase treatment, all cDNA underwent a first 18-cycle PCR with the universal primers M1SS and BC2_uni_R. Processing in the source paper ran as follows. For normalization, 1 million high-quality reads were randomly selected from each sample, with every read carrying a distinct molecular identifier. Instead of being binned into consensus sequences, reads with shared molecular identifiers were discarded. MiTCR, set to a Q25 quality threshold and the strictest error-elimination algorithm, was used for CDR3 identification, clonotype clustering and error correction. A nonparametric unseen species model with Euler transformation was used to estimate a lower bound on total TCR beta diversity. The public sequencing data were trimmed at Q25 with fastp and processed into clonotypes with MiXCR by TCRdb, which kept only in-frame beta chains. For every CDR3 protein sequence, its rows merge into one entry that carries the most common genes and DNA. The V and J calls and clone size are TCRdb's, not the authors'. This sample has some 1.6 million distinct CDR3 sequences in its table, and around 35% of those were observed once. The ten largest clonotypes hold about 11% of the sample.

The rearranged segments are TRBV6-5 and TRBJ2-1, with TRBD1 matching 8 junction bases. Sequencing used blood. The origin of this receptor is a woman aged 30 to 39 in good health. The sequence in DNA is TGTGCCAGCCAACCTGACAGGGGTATTGATGAGCAGTTCTTC. Its translation is CASQPDRGIDEQFF.